Described below is a single T cell receptor (beta chain) sequence and its context. It lacks a known antigen. No clone much larger than this one lies a single base away; base qualities are absent. The germline V gene provides CDR1 SGHAT and CDR2 FQNNGV. V and J are trimmed by 5 bases and 0 bases, and the gene matches miss 7 bases of the junction. The CDR3 runs 16 residues from the cysteine to the phenylalanine. The DNA shown is the 48-base CDR3, in frame from base 1. This specimen comes from a study of blood T cell repertoires in COVID-19 (dated by TCRdb to about 2020). General notes on the study: Samples from collaborators originated in the United States, Italy and Spain and spanned both the acute and convalescent phases of COVID-19. Where HLA class I and class II types were available, the types were taken from metadata supplied by the sample provider, not from assay-based typing. The material from the prospective study consisted of cDNA or gDNA derived from T cells, B-cell-depleted T cells, or PBMCs. Subjects who had been exposed to COVID-19, were actively infected with it, or had recovered from it provided the deeply sampled blood TCRbeta repertoires that made up the dataset. A de-identified subject ID, COVID-19 status, age in years and sex were almost always included in the sample metadata. Samples were obtained from the ongoing ImmuneRACE study (first 160 participants) and from over 1,000 subjects provided by 6 global collaborators. The repertoires were released in a freely available public database meant as a resource for research on the immune response to SARS-CoV-2.

TCRbeta CDR3 regions were amplified from genomic DNA by means of the immunoSEQ Assay, a bias-controlled multiplex PCR. The study's processing was this. The number of nucleated cells in each sample was estimated from the amplification of reference gene primers within the assay. To quantify the absolute abundance of each unique TCRbeta CDR3 rearrangement, sequence reads were collapsed and filtered. For each sample, productive Simpson clonality was calculated as the square root of Simpson's diversity index over productive rearrangements. The table was pulled from immuneACCESS by TCRdb, which kept in-frame rearrangements only. Such tables lose some clones; where checked, under half of the loss comes from unresolved V genes, and the rest has no known cause. V and J calls and clone size are those listed in that table; D and trimming were worked out from the DNA. For this sample the table gives 73,000 or so clones, of which 65% to 85% were detected only once. 4.5% of the sample lies in the top ten.

Here is what the overall study found, with its caveats: How much clinical and demographic metadata was included differed by source and by participant, and the metadata was provided uncurated.

Collaborating institutions collected whole blood in K2EDTA tubes following their own protocols. Collaborator samples were shipped for TCRbeta analysis as frozen whole blood, isolated PBMCs, or DNA extracted from either sample type. The TCR sequence derives from a woman aged 60-75 years with acute or convalescent COVID-19. In this chain, TRBV11-2 is recombined with TRBJ1-3, and TRBD1 matches 7 of the central bases. Sequencing was carried out using peripheral blood. In nucleotide form, the sequence is TGTGCCAGCAGCCTTCACACAGGGGACTCTGGAAACACCATATATTTT. Translated, it reads CASSLHTGDSGNTIYF.